A selection of T cell receptor beta chains follows, all from one sample in a study of CD8+ T cells in alopecia areata. Profiled with immunoSEQ multiplex PCR; TCRdb holds only in-frame clones, not every one. The top ten hold about 15% of the sample, which has 120,000 to 150,000 clones, 87% seen once. Specimen: CD8+ T cells sorted from blood, collected at week 0. These receptors came from a human donor with alopecia areata. Each CDR3 is given with its conserved first and last residue. The D gene is left open where the match is weak. Clone sizes are given selectively: once, few, many, or a class where the clone is expanded.

clone_size,v_call,d_call,j_call,cdr3_aa,cdr3_nt
.,TRBV4-2,.,TRBJ2-3,CASSQMDTQYF,TGTGCCAGCAGCCAAATGGATACGCAGTATTTT
.,TRBV7-9,TRBD1,TRBJ2-1,CASSSGQGTALYNEQFF,TGTGCCAGCAGCTCGGGACAGGGTACCGCCCTTTACAATGAGCAGTTCTTC
.,TRBV25-1,.,TRBJ2-7,CASSQASPGEQYF,TGTGCCAGCAGCCAGGCCTCCCCGGGGGAGCAGTACTTC
.,TRBV30,.,TRBJ1-1,CAWKVEDLNTEAFF,TGTGCCTGGAAAGTGGAGGACTTGAACACTGAAGCTTTCTTT
.,TRBV19,.,TRBJ2-2,CASSITSGTGELFF,TGTGCCAGTAGTATAACCTCAGGGACCGGGGAGCTGTTTTTT
.,TRBV19,.,TRBJ2-2,CASSTLTFANTGELFF,TGTGCCAGTAGTACTTTGACATTCGCGAACACCGGGGAGCTGTTTTTT
.,TRBV6-5,.,TRBJ2-2,CASSYSKGYTGELFF,TGTGCCAGCAGTTACTCTAAGGGTTACACCGGGGAGCTGTTTTTT
.,TRBV7-9,.,TRBJ2-7,CASSSVAASYEQYF,TGTGCCAGCAGCTCCGTAGCGGCCTCCTACGAGCAGTACTTC
.,TRBV6-5,.,TRBJ2-3,CASSYRQVTTDTQYF,TGTGCCAGCAGTTACCGGCAGGTAACCACAGATACGCAGTATTTT
.,TRBV29-1,.,TRBJ2-7,CSGSTGLAYEQYF,TGCAGCGGATCCACAGGGTTAGCCTACGAGCAGTACTTC
.,TRBV4-1,TRBD2,TRBJ2-1,CASSHPPTAGDDEQFF,TGCGCCAGCAGCCACCCCCCTACAGCGGGGGACGATGAGCAGTTCTTC
few,TRBV12-5,.,TRBJ2-1,CASGLTTTDYNEQFF,TGTGCTAGTGGTTTGACTACCACCGACTACAATGAGCAGTTCTTC
.,TRBV30,.,TRBJ1-5,CAWRGTGRNQPQHF,TGTGCCTGGAGGGGTACGGGGCGCAATCAGCCCCAGCATTTT
once,TRBV27,.,TRBJ1-2,CASSPLGGGVDYGYTF,TGTGCCAGCAGTCCCCTAGGAGGGGGGGTCGACTATGGCTACACCTTC
.,TRBV27,.,TRBJ2-7,CASSLSTGLMYEQYF,TGTGCCAGCAGTTTATCGACCGGGCTAATGTACGAGCAGTACTTC
.,TRBV5-6,.,TRBJ2-6,CASTSRLGANVLTF,TGTGCCAGCACCTCAAGGCTGGGGGCCAACGTCCTGACTTTC
.,TRBV27,.,TRBJ2-7,CASSPIPSTFYEQYF,TGTGCCAGCAGCCCGATCCCATCTACTTTTTACGAGCAGTACTTC
.,TRBV5-4,TRBD1,TRBJ1-1,CASSSLTGISTEAFF,TGTGCCAGCAGCTCCCTGACAGGGATAAGCACTGAAGCTTTCTTT
.,TRBV9,.,TRBJ2-1,CASSLGGHNEQFF,TGTGCCAGCTCTTTGGGGGGGCACAATGAGCAGTTCTTC
.,TRBV30,.,TRBJ2-7,CAWTPSPSSYEQYF,TGTGCCTGGACCCCCAGCCCGAGCTCCTACGAGCAGTACTTC
once,TRBV11-2,.,TRBJ2-5,CASSTSPETQYF,TGTGCCAGCAGCACGAGCCCAGAGACCCAGTACTTC
.,TRBV7-9,.,TRBJ1-4,CASSFDGLNEKLFF,TGTGCCAGCAGCTTTGACGGACTTAATGAAAAACTGTTTTTT
.,TRBV6-6,.,TRBJ2-7,CASSYPNSEGEQYF,TGTGCCAGCAGTTACCCTAACTCGGAGGGCGAGCAGTACTTC
.,TRBV5-4,.,TRBJ1-2,CASSLGTPPPGYTF,TGTGCCAGCAGCTTGGGGACTCCTCCCCCTGGCTACACCTTC
.,TRBV2,TRBD2,TRBJ2-7,CASSSGMETYEQYF,TGTGCCAGCTCTAGCGGGATGGAAACCTACGAGCAGTACTTC
.,TRBV7-9,TRBD1,TRBJ2-7,CASSRQGAHEQYF,TGTGCCAGCAGCAGACAGGGGGCCCACGAGCAGTACTTC
.,TRBV11-2,.,TRBJ2-5,CASSLDWAGQQETQYF,TGTGCCAGCAGCTTAGATTGGGCAGGGCAGCAAGAGACCCAGTACTTC
.,TRBV29-1,.,TRBJ2-5,CSATGGAYETQYF,TGCAGCGCCACTGGAGGAGCATACGAGACCCAGTACTTC
.,TRBV29-1,TRBD1,TRBJ2-7,CSVAGTEVYYEQYF,TGCAGCGTCGCCGGGACAGAGGTATACTACGAGCAGTACTTC
.,TRBV4-1,TRBD2,TRBJ2-1,CASSSGLDYNEQFF,TGCGCCAGCAGCTCTGGACTAGACTACAATGAGCAGTTCTTC
once,TRBV27,.,TRBJ2-2,CASSFSPGELFF,TGTGCCAGCAGTTTCTCTCCCGGGGAGCTGTTTTTT
once,TRBV2,.,TRBJ1-1,CASGSGKLEAFF,TGTGCGAGCGGTTCAGGGAAATTAGAAGCTTTCTTT
.,TRBV5-4,TRBD2,TRBJ2-7,CASSLAPSGGSYEQYF,TGTGCCAGCAGCTTGGCTCCTAGCGGGGGGTCCTACGAGCAGTACTTC
.,TRBV11-1,TRBD1,TRBJ2-1,CASSFRTGANNEQFF,TGTGCCAGCAGCTTTAGGACAGGGGCAAACAATGAGCAGTTCTTC
.,TRBV27,TRBD1,TRBJ1-5,CASRDRGRSNQPQHF,TGTGCCAGCAGAGACAGGGGGAGGAGCAATCAGCCCCAGCATTTT
.,TRBV6-1,.,TRBJ2-1,CASSLSSYNEQFF,TGTGCCAGCAGCTTGAGCTCCTACAATGAGCAGTTCTTC
.,TRBV7-9,.,TRBJ2-3,CASSFGTTSTDTQYF,TGTGCCAGCAGCTTCGGTACGACTAGCACAGATACGCAGTATTTT
.,TRBV6-5,.,TRBJ1-5,CASSNGVGQPQHF,TGTGCCAGCAGTAATGGGGTCGGGCAGCCCCAGCATTTT
.,TRBV19,.,TRBJ1-6,CASSIWDGDSPLHF,TGTGCCAGTAGTATATGGGACGGAGATTCACCCCTCCACTTT
few,TRBV7-2,.,TRBJ2-7,CASSPRGGKGYEQYF,TGTGCCAGCTCGCCAAGGGGGGGGAAGGGCTACGAGCAGTACTTC
few,TRBV19,TRBD2,TRBJ2-7,CASSLNLGLYEQYF,TGTGCCAGTAGTCTAAACCTGGGACTATACGAGCAGTACTTC
.,TRBV27,.,TRBJ1-3,CASSPQGSVRDTIYF,TGTGCCAGCAGTCCACAGGGTTCTGTCAGGGACACCATATATTTT
few,TRBV5-1,.,TRBJ2-1,CASSFNYNEQFF,TGCGCCAGCAGCTTCAACTACAATGAGCAGTTCTTC
once,TRBV14,.,TRBJ2-7,CASSQEFDGYEQYF,TGTGCCAGCAGCCAAGAGTTTGACGGTTACGAGCAGTACTTC
.,TRBV30,.,TRBJ1-2,CAWSVPFGPIYGYTF,TGTGCCTGGAGTGTACCTTTCGGTCCCATATACGGCTACACCTTC